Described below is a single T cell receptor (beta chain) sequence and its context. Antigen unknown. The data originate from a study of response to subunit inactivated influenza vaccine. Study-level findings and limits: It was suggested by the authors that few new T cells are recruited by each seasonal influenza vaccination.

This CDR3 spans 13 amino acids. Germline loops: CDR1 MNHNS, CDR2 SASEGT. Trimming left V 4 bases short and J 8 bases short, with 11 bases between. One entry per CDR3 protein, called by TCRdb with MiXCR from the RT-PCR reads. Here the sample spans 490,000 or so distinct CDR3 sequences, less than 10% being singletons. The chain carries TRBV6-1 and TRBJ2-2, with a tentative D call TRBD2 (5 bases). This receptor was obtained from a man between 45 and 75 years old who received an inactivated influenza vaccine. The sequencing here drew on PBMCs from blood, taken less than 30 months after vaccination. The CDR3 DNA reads TGTGCCAGCAGTGCCCAGCGGAGGGGGGAGCTGTTTTTT. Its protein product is CASSAQRRGELFF.